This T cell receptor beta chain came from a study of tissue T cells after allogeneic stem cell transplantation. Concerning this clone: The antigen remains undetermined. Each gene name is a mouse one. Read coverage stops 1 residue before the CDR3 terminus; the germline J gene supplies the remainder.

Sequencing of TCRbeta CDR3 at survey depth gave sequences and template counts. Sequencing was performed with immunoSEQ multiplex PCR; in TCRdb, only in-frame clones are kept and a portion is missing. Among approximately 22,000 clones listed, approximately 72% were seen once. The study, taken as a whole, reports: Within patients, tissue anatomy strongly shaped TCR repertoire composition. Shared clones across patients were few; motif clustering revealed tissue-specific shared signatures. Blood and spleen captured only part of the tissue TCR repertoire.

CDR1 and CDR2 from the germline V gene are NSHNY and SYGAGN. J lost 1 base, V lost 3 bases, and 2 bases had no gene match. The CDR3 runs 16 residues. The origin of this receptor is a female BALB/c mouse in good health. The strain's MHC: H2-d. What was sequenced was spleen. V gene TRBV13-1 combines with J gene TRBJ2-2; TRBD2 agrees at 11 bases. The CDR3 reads CASSGLGGVNTGQLYF. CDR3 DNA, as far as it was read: TGTGCCAGCAGTGGACTGGGGGGGGTAAACACCGGGCAGCTCTAC.